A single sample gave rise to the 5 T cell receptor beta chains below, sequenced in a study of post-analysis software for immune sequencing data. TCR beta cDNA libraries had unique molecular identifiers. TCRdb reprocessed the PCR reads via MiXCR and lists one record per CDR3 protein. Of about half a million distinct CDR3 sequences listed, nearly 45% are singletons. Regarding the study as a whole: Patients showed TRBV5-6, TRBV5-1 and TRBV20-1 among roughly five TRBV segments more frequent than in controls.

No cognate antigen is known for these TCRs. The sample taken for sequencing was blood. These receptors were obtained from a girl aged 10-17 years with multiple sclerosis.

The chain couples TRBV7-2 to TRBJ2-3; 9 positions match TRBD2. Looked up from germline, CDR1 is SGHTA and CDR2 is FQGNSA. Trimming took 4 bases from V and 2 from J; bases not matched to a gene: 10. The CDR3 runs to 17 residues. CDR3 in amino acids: CASSSKSGRYYTDTQYF. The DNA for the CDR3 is TGTGCCAGCAGCTCAAAAAGCGGGAGGTACTACACAGATACGCAGTATTTT.

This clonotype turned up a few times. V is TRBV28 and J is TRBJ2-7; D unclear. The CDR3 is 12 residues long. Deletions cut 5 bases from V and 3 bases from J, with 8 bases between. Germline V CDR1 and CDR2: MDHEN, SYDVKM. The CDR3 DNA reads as TGTGCCAGCAGTCCTGACTTCTACGAGCAGTACTTC. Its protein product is CASSPDFYEQYF. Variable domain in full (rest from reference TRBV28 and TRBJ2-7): DVKVTQSSRYLVKRTGEKVFLECVQDMDHENMFWYRQDPGLGLRLIYFSYDVKMKEKGDIPEGYSVSREKKERFSLILESASTNQTSMYLCASSPDFYEQYFGPGTRLTVT.

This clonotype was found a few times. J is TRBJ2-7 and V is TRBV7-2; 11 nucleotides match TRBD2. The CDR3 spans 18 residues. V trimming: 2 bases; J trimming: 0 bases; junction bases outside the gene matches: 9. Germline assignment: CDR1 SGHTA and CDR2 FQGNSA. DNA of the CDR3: TGTGCCAGCAGCTTACGGGGACTAGCGGAGACCCTCTCCTACGAGCAGTACTTC. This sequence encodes CASSLRGLAETLSYEQYF.

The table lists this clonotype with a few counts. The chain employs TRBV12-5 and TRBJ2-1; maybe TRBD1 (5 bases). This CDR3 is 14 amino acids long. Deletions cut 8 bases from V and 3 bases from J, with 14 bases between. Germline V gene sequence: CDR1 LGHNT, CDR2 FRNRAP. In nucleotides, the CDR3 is TGTGCTAGTCGAAGTCCGGACAACTACAATGAGCAGTTCTTC. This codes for CASRSPDNYNEQFF.

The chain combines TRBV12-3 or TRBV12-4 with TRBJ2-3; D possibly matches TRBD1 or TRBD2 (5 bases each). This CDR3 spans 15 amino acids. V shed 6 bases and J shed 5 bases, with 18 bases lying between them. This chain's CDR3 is CASSRLGTSGDTQYF. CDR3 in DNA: TGTGCCAGCAGCCGCCTGGGGACGAGCGGAGATACGCAGTATTTT.